Each of the 20 T cell receptor beta chains below was sequenced from the same sample in a study of Ad26.COV2.S vaccination and SARS-CoV-2 variants. Generated by immunoSEQ multiplex PCR, the TCRdb table keeps only in-frame clones and is missing some. The table shows about 240,000 clones, with roughly 90% occurring only once. Treatment specified: 15 to 20 received Ad26.COV2.S at low or high dose, single or two shots; about 5 received placebo; per-sample allocation not given. Repertoires come from day 63 after the first vaccine or placebo injection. The sample was peripheral blood, taken in a trial of Ad26.COV2.S vaccine versus placebo. All receptors come from a person between 18 and 65 years old who received the Ad26.COV2.S COVID-19 vaccine or a placebo.

The chain uses TRBV18 and TRBJ2-7, with 9 bases identical to TRBD1. J gave up 6 bases and V 8 bases, and 8 bases lay outside the gene matches. The germline gives CDR1 KGHSH, CDR2 LQKENI. CDR3 length equals 13 residues. The CDR3 bases are TGTGCCAGCACCCGGGACAGGGCAAGCGAGCAGTACTTC. It yields the protein CASTRDRASEQYF.

The chain has TRBV3-1 (or the pseudogene TRBV3-2) and TRBJ1-1; D perhaps matches TRBD1 (6 bases). Germline V gene lookup returns CDR1 LGHDT and CDR2 YNNKEL (reference sequence). The V end was cut by 1 base, the J end by 5 bases, with 17 bases between. CDR3 size: 16 residues. The chain's CDR3 is CASSQGGVGGRTEAFF. The CDR3 DNA reads as TGTGCCAGCAGCCAAGGGGGAGTCGGGGGGCGGACTGAAGCTTTCTTT.

The rearrangement uses TRBV5-1 and TRBJ2-1, with 11 bases lining up with TRBD2. Per the germline V gene, CDR1 is SGHRS and CDR2 is YFSETQ. There are 16 residues in the CDR3. J gave up 2 bases and V 4 bases, and 5 bases lay outside the gene matches. The CDR3 coding sequence is TGCGCCAGCAGCGTTCCGGGACTAGCGGCCTACAATGAGCAGTTCTTC. Amino acids: CASSVPGLAAYNEQFF.

The chain is built from TRBV6-5 and TRBJ2-5; 7 bases line up with TRBD2. Germline trimming cut 7 bases from V and 7 bases from J; bases unmatched to any gene: 12. The CDR3 extends over 14 amino acids. Germline V lookup: CDR1 MNHEY, CDR2 SVGAGI. CDR3 nucleotide sequence: TGTGCCAGCACCCCCAGCGGGGCCCTCGGGACCCAGTACTTC. This translates into CASTPSGALGTQYF.

The rearrangement uses TRBV4-2 and TRBJ2-2; D is unresolved. The CDR3 sequence is 16 residues long. V gave up 0 bases and J gave up 5 bases, with 13 bases separating them. Germline loops: CDR1 LGHNA, CDR2 YNFKEQ. The CDR3 DNA sequence: TGTGCCAGCAGCCAAGATGGAACGGTTACAACCGGGGAGCTGTTTTTT. Its protein product is CASSQDGTVTTGELFF.

V gene TRBV29-1 combines with J gene TRBJ2-7; possible D gene TRBD1, 6 bases. V shed 8 bases and J shed 2 bases, with 13 bases lying between them. Germline V gene sequence: CDR1 SQVTM, CDR2 ANQGSEA. The CDR3 is 12 amino acids. The DNA for the CDR3 is TGCAGCTTTTTACAGGGTCCCTACGAGCAGTACTTC. It encodes CSFLQGPYEQYF.

The V and J genes are TRBV6-2 or TRBV6-3 and TRBJ2-7; weak D call: TRBD1 (5 bases). V lost 5 bases and J 3 bases, leaving 14 bases between the germline ends. The CDR3 is 14 residues long. CDR1 is MNHEY, CDR2 SVGEGT, per germline. CDR3 amino acids: CASSLRRGIYEQYF. CDR3 DNA sequence: TGTGCCAGCAGTCTACGAAGGGGCATCTACGAGCAGTACTTC.

V is TRBV6-6 and J is TRBJ1-2; D remains ambiguous. Between the trimmed V and J ends, which lost 2 bases and 3 bases, there was a span of 16 bases. The CDR3 extends over 16 amino acids. Germline V lookup: CDR1 MNHNY, CDR2 SVGAGI (reference sequence). CDR3 loop: CASSYAYERRDYGYTF. The CDR3 nucleotides read TGTGCCAGCAGTTACGCTTATGAGAGGAGGGACTATGGCTACACCTTC.

This clone came up a few times. Here the CDR3 reads CASSYMGGEGNQPQHF. Here the CDR3 DNA reads TGTGCCAGCAGTTATATGGGGGGGGAAGGGAATCAGCCCCAGCATTTT. The chain links TRBV6-2 or TRBV6-3 to TRBJ1-5; tentative D call: TRBD1 (5 bases). The germline CDR1 and CDR2 sequences are MNHEY and SVGEGT. The CDR3 contains 16 residues. The V gene lost 3 bases and the J gene lost 4 bases, with 16 bases spanning the gap.

The rearrangement uses TRBV4-1 and TRBJ2-7; tentatively, D is TRBD2 (6 bases). This CDR3 has 16 amino acids. The V gene's germline CDR1 is MGHRA and CDR2 YSYEKL. Trimming removed 1 base at V and 6 bases at J, with 19 bases between. The CDR3 DNA sequence: TGCGCCAGCAGCCAAGGGGGACTCTCACTGAGCGGCGAGCAGTACTTC. It specifies CASSQGGLSLSGEQYF.

The V and J genes are TRBV19 and TRBJ2-7; D is possibly TRBD1 or TRBD2 (5 bases each). CDR1 LNHDA and CDR2 SQIVND come from the germline V gene (reference sequence). With 6 bases removed from V and 1 base from J, the gap between germline ends came to 13 bases. The CDR3 has 14 residues. The CDR3 DNA follows: TGTGCCAGTAGCCCCGGATGGGGGTCCTACGAGCAGTACTTC. The encoded protein is CASSPGWGSYEQYF.

The rearrangement uses TRBV28 and TRBJ2-7; 15 bases are shared with TRBD2. Germline CDR1 MDHEN, CDR2 SYDVKM. V trimming: 7 bases; J trimming: 0 bases; junction bases outside the gene matches: 1. The CDR3 runs 15 residues. The chain's CDR3 is CASTGLAGGSYEQYF. The CDR3, as DNA: TGTGCCAGCACGGGACTAGCGGGAGGCTCCTACGAGCAGTACTTC.

J is TRBJ1-2 and V is TRBV7-2; 7 nucleotides agree with TRBD1. Germline CDR1 SGHTA, CDR2 FQGNSA. V gave up 6 bases and J gave up 8 bases; unmatched junction bases: 15. The CDR3 contains 15 residues. The CDR3 DNA sequence: TGTGCCAGCAGTTCGACGACAGGGAGTATGGACGGCTACACCTTC. Amino acids: CASSSTTGSMDGYTF.

CDR3 protein: CASSDKRPETQYF. CDR3 coding DNA: TGTGCCAGTAGTGATAAAAGGCCGGAGACCCAGTACTTC. The chain is built from TRBV19 and TRBJ2-5; no firm D call. Trimming pared 5 bases from V and 5 bases from J, leaving 12 bases between. The germline gives CDR1 LNHDA, CDR2 SQIVND (reference sequence). The CDR3 spans 13 residues.

The chain recombines TRBV3-1 (or the pseudogene TRBV3-2) with TRBJ2-7; 11 bases agree with TRBD1. The J segment lost 6 bases and the V segment lost 4 bases, leaving 8 bases of the junction unmatched. This CDR3 contains 15 residues. The germline V gene encodes CDR1 LGHDT and CDR2 YNNKEL (reference sequence). The CDR3, as DNA: TGTGCCAGCAGCCTACTAACGGGACAGGGGGGCGAGCAGTACTTC. Its translation: CASSLLTGQGGEQYF.

The rearrangement joins TRBV6-5 to TRBJ2-1; 7 bases are shared with TRBD1. V was pared by 11 bases and J by 5 bases, with 15 bases of the junction left unmatched. CDR3 length equals 15 residues. CDR1 and CDR2 (germline): MNHEY, SVGAGI. Written as DNA, the CDR3 is TGTGCCTCCAGGGGGTTGGCCTTTCCAAACAATGAGCAGTTCTTC. Its translation: CASRGLAFPNNEQFF.

J is TRBJ2-2 and V is TRBV13; 8 bases match TRBD1. Germline lookup yields CDR1 PRHDT and CDR2 FYEKMQ (reference sequence). This CDR3 region has 15 residues. V was pared by 3 bases and J by 5 bases, with 5 bases of the junction left unmatched. In DNA, the CDR3 is TGTGCCAGCAGCTTTCGGACAGGGAGGACCGGGGAGCTGTTTTTT. Translation: CASSFRTGRTGELFF.

This sequence joins TRBV5-1 and TRBJ2-1, with D tentatively TRBD1 (6 bases). Germline CDR1 is SGHRS and CDR2 is YFSETQ. This CDR3 is built from 14 residues. V was pared by 4 bases and J by 9 bases, with 17 bases between. CDR3 protein: CASSLGQLSGEQFF. CDR3 nucleotide sequence: TGCGCCAGCAGCCTAGGACAGCTGTCGGGTGAGCAGTTCTTC. The whole variable domain, remainder taken from reference TRBV5-1 and TRBJ2-1, is KAGVTQTPRYLIKTRGQQVTLSCSPISGHRSVSWYQQTPGQGLQFLFEYFSETQRNKGNFPGRFSGRQFSNSRSEMNVSTLELGDSALYLCASSLGQLSGEQFFGPGTRLTVL.

This clone was counted a few times. The rearrangement joins TRBV2 to TRBJ1-3; 7 bases are a match to TRBD1. J was trimmed by 4 bases and V by 6 bases; bases with no gene match: 6. The CDR3 is 14 amino acids. Germline V gene data show CDR1 as SNHLY and CDR2 as FYNNEI. CDR3 coding DNA: TGTGCCAGCAGCCGCGACAGGGAGGGAAACACCATATATTTT. This sequence encodes CASSRDREGNTIYF.

This chain uses TRBV7-2 with TRBJ1-1; D perhaps matches TRBD1 (6 bases). Germline V lookup: CDR1 SGHTA, CDR2 FQGNSA. This CDR3 region has 14 residues. Deletions cut 6 bases from V and 1 base from J, with 12 bases between. The DNA of the CDR3 is TGTGCCAGCAGGAGTGTAGGGGGGAACACTGAAGCTTTCTTT. This codes for CASRSVGGNTEAFF.